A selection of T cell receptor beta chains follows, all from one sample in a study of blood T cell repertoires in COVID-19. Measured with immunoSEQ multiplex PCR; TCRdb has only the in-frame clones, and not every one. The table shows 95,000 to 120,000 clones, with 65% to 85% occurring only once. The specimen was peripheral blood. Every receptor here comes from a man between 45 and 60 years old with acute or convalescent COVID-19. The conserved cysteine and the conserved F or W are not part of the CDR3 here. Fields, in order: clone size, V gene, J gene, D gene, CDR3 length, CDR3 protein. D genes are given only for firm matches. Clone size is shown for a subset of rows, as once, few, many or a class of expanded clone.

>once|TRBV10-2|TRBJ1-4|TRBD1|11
ASGQGGNEKLF
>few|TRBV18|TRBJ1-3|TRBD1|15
ASSLSLGQTSGNTIY
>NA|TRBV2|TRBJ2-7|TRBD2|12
ASRPRTSGGFLY
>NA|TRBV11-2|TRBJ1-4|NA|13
ASSLDSGTNEKLF
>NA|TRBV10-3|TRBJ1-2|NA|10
AISEPGSGYT
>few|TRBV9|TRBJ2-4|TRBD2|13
ASSVRSSGVDIQY
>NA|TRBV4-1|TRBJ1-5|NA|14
ASSQGIQGPFQPQH
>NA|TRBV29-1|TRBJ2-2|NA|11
SARSGATGELF
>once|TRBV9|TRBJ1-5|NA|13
ASSVGGGFNQPQH
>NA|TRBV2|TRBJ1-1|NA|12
ASTGSKVNTEAF
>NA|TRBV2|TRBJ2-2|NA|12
ASSAGVGFGELF
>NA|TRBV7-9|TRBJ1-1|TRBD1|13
ASSPHKGAQPEAF
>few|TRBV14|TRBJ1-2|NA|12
ASSQVGSFYGYT
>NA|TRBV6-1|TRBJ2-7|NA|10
ASSEAGGEQY
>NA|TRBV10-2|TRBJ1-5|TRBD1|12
ASSTGDSNQPQH
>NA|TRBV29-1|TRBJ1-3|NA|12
SVQLRTSGNTIY
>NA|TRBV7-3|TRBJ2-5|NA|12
ASSQGPEQETQY
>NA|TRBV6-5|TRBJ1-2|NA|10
ASMWGVGGYT
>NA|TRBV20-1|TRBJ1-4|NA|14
SASETGQSSNEKLF
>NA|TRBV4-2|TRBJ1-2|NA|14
ASSQDSTHPNYGYT
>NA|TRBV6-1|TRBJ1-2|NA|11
ASSEAGGFGYT
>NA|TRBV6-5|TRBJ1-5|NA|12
ASRGGISNQPQH
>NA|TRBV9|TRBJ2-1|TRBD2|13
ASNPTSGTNNEQF
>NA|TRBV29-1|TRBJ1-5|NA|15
SGKPSQSGGDNQPQH
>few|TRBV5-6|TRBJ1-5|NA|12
ASSSQAPGQPQH
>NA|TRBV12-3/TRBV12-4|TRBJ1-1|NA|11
ASSFGANTEAF
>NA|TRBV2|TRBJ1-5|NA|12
ASSADITPHPQH
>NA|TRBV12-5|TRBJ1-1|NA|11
ASGRGADTEAF
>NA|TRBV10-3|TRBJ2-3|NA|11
AIKGDSTDTQY
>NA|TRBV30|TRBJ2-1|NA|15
AWSVLGGHSRYNEQF
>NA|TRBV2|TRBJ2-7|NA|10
ASAGDSYEQY
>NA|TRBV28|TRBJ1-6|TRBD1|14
ASSPSGQGASSPLH
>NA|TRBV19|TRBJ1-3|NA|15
ASSIPGQRLSGNTIY